This T cell receptor beta chain emerged from a study of response to subunit inactivated influenza vaccine. General observations from the study: Authors suggested each seasonal flu vaccination may recruit only limited numbers of new T cells.

The CDR3 covers 17 residues. The ends lost 4 bases at V and 4 bases at J; junction bases unmatched: 13. CDR1 and CDR2 from the germline V gene are SGDLS and YYNGEE. TCRdb ran MiXCR on the RT-PCR reads and lists one entry per CDR3 protein. The sample carries under 550,000 distinct CDR3 sequences, roughly 7.9% recorded once. Notes on this clonotype: Antigen unknown.

This receptor was identified in a man between 50 and 75 years old who received an inactivated influenza vaccine. Sequencing was performed on PBMCs from blood, taken around 25 months after vaccination. The chain combines TRBV9 with TRBJ2-2, with 7 nucleotides matching TRBD2. The CDR3 reads CASSPSAGVVPTGELFF. Here the CDR3 DNA reads TGTGCCAGCAGCCCCTCGGCGGGAGTGGTTCCCACCGGGGAGCTGTTTTTT.